The 26 T cell receptor beta chains below all came from one sample that was sequenced in a study of T cells in Graves' hyperthyroidism and ophthalmopathy. Amplified TCR beta CDR3 regions came from RNA transcripts. Primed by the HTBI set, a first-round RT-PCR was run on the TCR CDR3. TCRdb fed the multiplex PCR reads into MiXCR, producing one record per CDR3 protein. This sample has approximately 380,000 distinct CDR3 sequences, with roughly 13% found just once. Sequencing was done on a sample of blood. All receptors derive from a man between 45 and 60 years old with Graves' ophthalmopathy.

This clonotype was detected ten times or more. The chain joins TRBV12-3 or TRBV12-4 to TRBJ1-2; 9 nucleotides match TRBD1. After removal of 3 bases from V and 5 bases from J, the junction contained 4 bases not matched to a gene. The CDR3 has 14 amino acids. The CDR3 region has the DNA TGTGCCAGCAGTTTTAGGGGGACAGGGTATGGCTACACCTTC. This codes for CASSFRGTGYGYTF.

This clonotype showed up many times. The V gene is TRBV2, the J gene TRBJ1-4, with D unclear. Per the germline V gene, CDR1 is SNHLY and CDR2 is FYNNEI. The CDR3 loop spans 11 amino acids. V was pared by 8 bases and J by 4 bases, with 5 bases between. In nucleotides, the CDR3 is TGTGCCAGCGGGAGTAATGAAAAACTGTTTTTT. This codes for CASGSNEKLFF.

This clonotype has more than one count but fewer than ten. This may stem from a read error, because a much larger clone lies one nucleotide away. The CDR3 does not end in the conserved phenylalanine or tryptophan, so this is likely a read error. CDR3 nucleotides: TGTGCCAGCAGCTCTGATACTGAAGCTTTCCTT. Amino acid sequence: CASSSDTEAFL. The chain couples TRBV11-2 to TRBJ1-1, with no clear D. From germline, CDR1 is SGHAT and CDR2 FQNNGV. The CDR3 is made up of 11 amino acids. V lost 4 bases and J lost 5, with 5 bases in between.

The rearrangement uses TRBV19 and TRBJ1-5; D is perhaps TRBD1 (6 bases). Trimming took 7 bases from V and 6 from J, leaving 10 bases between them. Germline values: CDR1 LNHDA, CDR2 SQIVND (reference sequence). The CDR3 totals 12 residues. The DNA of the CDR3 is TGTGCCAGTACGCAGGGGACTCAGCCCCAGCATTTT. Amino acids: CASTQGTQPQHF.

With regard to this clonotype: It may be a read error: a sequence one base away is much more abundant. This rearrangement joins TRBV15 to TRBJ1-5; perhaps TRBD1 as D (6 bases). CDR3 size: 15 residues. The germline gives CDR1 LNHNV, CDR2 YYDKDF (reference sequence). This CDR3 is CATNRGFGGPQPQHF. CDR3 in DNA: TGTGCCACCAACAGAGGATTCGGGGGGCCTCAGCCCCAGCATTTT.

This clonotype was found many times. The rearrangement joins TRBV28 to TRBJ1-5; 7 bases match TRBD1. The CDR3 is 15 amino acids. The germline V gene encodes CDR1 MDHEN and CDR2 SYDVKM. With 6 bases clipped from V and 8 bases from J, the junction kept 13 bases outside the gene matches. CDR3 in DNA: TGTGCCAGCAGCCTACCGGGACAGATGACCGAGCCCCAGCATTTT. Protein sequence: CASSLPGQMTEPQHF.

V gene TRBV28 combines with J gene TRBJ1-2; D unresolved. The CDR3 length is 15 residues. Germline V lookup: CDR1 MDHEN, CDR2 SYDVKM. V dropped 1 base and J dropped 0 bases, with 9 bases sitting between them. The CDR3 DNA follows: TGTGCCAGCAGTTTATATCCAGCGGCTAACTATGGCTACACCTTC. Translated, it gives CASSLYPAANYGYTF.

The chain uses TRBV18 and TRBJ2-2; D is unresolved. Germline-derived CDR1 and CDR2 are KGHSH and LQKENI. The CDR3 has 18 amino acids. Trimming removed 2 bases from V and 6 bases from J, with 22 bases in between. CDR3 amino acids: CASSPGIRSSIGPGELFF. In DNA form, the CDR3 reads TGTGCCAGCTCACCAGGAATCCGGTCCTCGATAGGACCCGGGGAGCTGTTTTTT.

This clonotype showed up many times. The chain links TRBV11-2 to TRBJ1-4, with TRBD1 matching over 8 bases. Trimming took 4 bases from V and 2 from J; bases not matched to a gene: 3. The CDR3 length is 15 residues. Germline lookup yields CDR1 SGHAT and CDR2 FQNNGV. CDR3 protein: CASSSRQGTNEKLFF. The CDR3 nucleotides are TGTGCCAGCAGCTCGCGACAGGGGACTAATGAAAAACTGTTTTTT.

This clonotype was observed many times. J is TRBJ1-5 and V is TRBV20-1, with 8 bases lining up with TRBD1. With 3 bases clipped from V and 7 bases from J, the junction kept 5 bases outside the gene matches. CDR1 and CDR2 (germline): DFQATT, SNEGSKA (reference sequence). The CDR3 has 13 residues. As DNA, the CDR3 is TGCAGTGCTAGGGGGACAGGAAAACAGCCCCAGCATTTT. Translation gives CSARGTGKQPQHF.

Details on this clonotype: Possible read error: a much larger clone is one base away. As the CDR3 is not closed by the conserved phenylalanine or tryptophan, this likely results from a read error. The chain is built from TRBV5-1 and TRBJ1-5; D is possibly TRBD1 (5 bases). Looked up from germline, CDR1 is SGHRS and CDR2 is YFSETQ. The CDR3 is made up of 13 amino acids. V lost 2 bases and J 3 bases, leaving 6 bases between the germline ends. The CDR3 is CASSLGDNQPQHS. The CDR3 nucleotides are TGCGCCAGCAGCTTAGGGGACAATCAGCCCCAGCATTCT.

The chain joins TRBV7-2 to TRBJ2-2; 12 bases align to TRBD2. The CDR3 sequence is 17 residues long. V shed 5 bases and J 1 base; nucleotides not matched to a gene: 5. CDR1 is SGHTA and CDR2 is FQGNSA in the germline V gene. The CDR3 loop is CASSLLLAGGNTGELFF. The CDR3 nucleotides read TGTGCCAGCAGCCTCCTACTAGCGGGAGGGAACACCGGGGAGCTGTTTTTT.

There are many counts of this clonotype. The V call is TRBV6-1, the J call TRBJ1-5; 7 bases map to TRBD1. Germline V CDR1 and CDR2: MNHNS, SASEGT. V gave up 1 base and J gave up 4 bases; unmatched junction bases: 7. The CDR3 is made up of 16 amino acids. The CDR3: CASSEGGTDKNQPQHF. CDR3 sequence (DNA): TGTGCCAGCAGTGAAGGCGGGACAGACAAGAATCAGCCCCAGCATTTT.

This clonotype was detected ten times or more. The chain carries TRBV30 and TRBJ2-7, with 14 bases aligning to TRBD2. Trimming removed 4 bases from V and 0 bases from J; junction bases left unmatched: 2. Germline CDR1 and CDR2: GTSNPN and SVGIG (reference sequence). This CDR3 spans 15 amino acids. The CDR3 DNA reads as TGTGCCTGGACTGGGACTAGCGGGAGCTCCTACGAGCAGTACTTC. It codes for CAWTGTSGSSYEQYF. Full variable domain (missing parts from reference TRBV30 and TRBJ2-7): SQTIHQWPATLVQPVGSPLSLECTVEGTSNPNLYWYRQAAGRGLQLLFYSVGIGQISSEVPQNLSASRPQDRQFILSSKKLLLSDSGFYLCAWTGTSGSSYEQYFGPGTRLTVT.

The table lists this clonotype with a few counts. The chain uses TRBV19 and TRBJ2-7; unclear D gene. V was trimmed by 3 bases and J by 5 bases, leaving 11 bases between them. The germline CDR1 and CDR2 sequences are LNHDA and SQIVND (reference sequence). This CDR3 spans 13 amino acids. The chain's CDR3 is CASSMKVFNEQYF. CDR3 in DNA: TGTGCCAGTAGTATGAAAGTGTTCAACGAGCAGTACTTC.

This clonotype came up many times. The chain employs TRBV20-1 and TRBJ2-7; D is ambiguous. The germline V gene encodes CDR1 DFQATT and CDR2 SNEGSKA (reference sequence). The CDR3 has 14 residues. V was clipped by 1 base and J by 3 bases, with 13 bases between them. The CDR3 DNA reads as TGCAGTGCTAGAGTTGGCACCGCGGTCTACGAGCAGTACTTC. Encoded protein: CSARVGTAVYEQYF.

This clonotype was recorded many times. The V and J genes are TRBV28 and TRBJ1-1; no definite D call. The CDR3 covers 13 residues. The germline gives CDR1 MDHEN, CDR2 SYDVKM. V lost 2 bases to trimming and J lost 0 bases, with 4 bases between them. The CDR3 sequence: CASSLEVNTEAFF. The DNA of the CDR3 is TGTGCCAGCAGTTTAGAGGTGAACACTGAAGCTTTCTTT.

This clonotype was seen many times. This chain joins TRBV3-1 and TRBJ2-7; D may be TRBD1 (5 bases). Germline loops: CDR1 LGHDT, CDR2 YNNKEL (reference sequence). The CDR3 covers 15 residues. The V end lost 0 bases, the J end lost 2 bases, and 11 bases lay between the germline ends. The chain's CDR3 is CASSQDHARAYEQYF. CDR3 nucleotides: TGTGCCAGCAGCCAAGATCATGCCAGGGCCTACGAGCAGTACTTC.

In this sample, this clonotype turned up many times. This chain joins TRBV20-1 and TRBJ2-7; D unresolved. This CDR3 is 12 amino acids long. The V gene lost 0 bases and the J gene lost 4 bases, with 7 bases spanning the gap. CDR1 and CDR2 (germline): DFQATT, SNEGSKA (reference sequence). The chain's CDR3 is CSARDGPYEQYF. The CDR3 DNA sequence: TGCAGTGCTAGAGATGGGCCTTACGAGCAGTACTTC.

This clonotype was seen repeatedly, ten times or more. For the CDR3, the DNA is TGCAGTGCTAGCCGCCAAGAGACCCAGTACTTC. Its protein product is CSASRQETQYF. The chain employs TRBV20-1 and TRBJ2-5; D is unresolved. CDR1 and CDR2 (germline): DFQATT, SNEGSKA (reference sequence). Trimming pared 3 bases from V and 1 base from J, leaving 3 bases between. The CDR3 extends over 11 amino acids.

CDR3 in DNA: TGTGCCAGCAGAAGGACAGGGGTCCCCTACAATGAGCAGTTCTTC. As protein: CASRRTGVPYNEQFF. The chain uses TRBV11-3 and TRBJ2-1; TRBD1 agrees at 9 bases. Germline-derived CDR1 and CDR2 are SGHNT and YENEEA. J gave up 2 bases and V 6 bases, and 5 bases lay outside the gene matches. The CDR3 is 15 amino acids.

This clonotype has a handful of counts. The chain has TRBV5-8 and TRBJ1-2; possible D gene TRBD1, 5 bases. This CDR3 is built from 15 residues. CDR1 is SGHTS, CDR2 YDEGEE, per germline. The V end lost 6 bases, the J end lost 1 base, and 16 bases lay between the germline ends. The CDR3 coding sequence is TGTGCCAGCACCTTCGGGTTAGGGGATAACTATGGCTACACCTTC. The encoded protein is CASTFGLGDNYGYTF. Supplemented by reference TRBV5-8 and TRBJ1-2, the full variable domain reads EAGVTQSPTHLIKTRGQQATLRCSPISGHTSVYWYQQALGLGLQFLLWYDEGEERNRGNFPPRFSGRQFPNYSSELNVNALELEDSALYLCASTFGLGDNYGYTFGSGTRLTVV.

This clonotype turned up a few times. The genes are TRBV19 and TRBJ2-1, with D maybe TRBD2 (8 bases). Trimming took off 1 base at V and 8 bases at J, with 24 bases between the two ends. The CDR3 length is 18 residues. Germline V CDR1 and CDR2: LNHDA, SQIVND (reference sequence). The CDR3 region has the DNA TGTGCCAGTAGTATAGCCGTCAGGGGGGGCGGGAGGACGGATGAGCAGTTCTTC. This sequence encodes CASSIAVRGGGRTDEQFF.

This sequence joins TRBV9 and TRBJ2-3, with D hard to call. The CDR3 is 15 amino acids. Germline V gene lookup returns CDR1 SGDLS and CDR2 YYNGEE. Trimming took 4 bases from V and 2 from J, leaving 14 bases between them. DNA for the CDR3: TGTGCCAGCAGCCTGGGGAAAACCCTCACAGATACGCAGTATTTT. Its protein product is CASSLGKTLTDTQYF.

This clonotype showed up just a few times. This chain connects TRBV7-2 to TRBJ2-3, with D perhaps matching TRBD2 (5 bases). V shed 1 base and J shed 2 bases, with 10 bases lying between them. Germline V lookup: CDR1 SGHTA, CDR2 FQGNSA. The CDR3 runs to 15 residues. This chain's CDR3 is CASSLGTGDTDTQYF. The CDR3 DNA reads TGTGCCAGCAGCTTAGGGACTGGCGACACAGATACGCAGTATTTT.

This clonotype was observed a few times. Here the CDR3 reads CSATGQRDSTDTQYF. CDR3 DNA sequence: TGCAGTGCTACGGGCCAGCGGGATAGCACAGATACGCAGTATTTT. The chain uses TRBV20-1 and TRBJ2-3, with 7 bases matching TRBD2. Germline-derived CDR1 and CDR2 are DFQATT and SNEGSKA (reference sequence). V shed 4 bases and J 0 bases; nucleotides not matched to a gene: 7. CDR3 length equals 15 residues.